This TCR beta chain was identified during a study of OX40 agonist ivuxolimab in advanced cancers. Notes on the research overall: Ivuxolimab was a fully human IgG2 agonistic monoclonal antibody targeting the costimulatory receptor OX40 (CD134). In the dose-escalation cohort, more than 80% of patients were male, and the mean age was around 65 years with a range of 23 to 79. Of the approximately 53 patients in dose escalation, about 20 had hepatocellular carcinoma, some 15 had melanoma, 9 had renal cell carcinoma and 9 had head and neck cancer. Three dose-escalation patients achieved partial responses, one with hepatocellular carcinoma and two with cutaneous melanoma. Peripheral TCRbeta sequencing aimed to test whether ivuxolimab altered TCR sequence diversity and caused clonal T-cell expansion. The paper covers the monotherapy dose-escalation part of the phase I ivuxolimab trial, which included N of about 50 patients. Prior anti-PD-1, anti-PD-L1 or anti-CTLA-4 therapy was permitted, and 30% to 45% of dose-escalation patients had received checkpoint inhibitors. Intravenous ivuxolimab was administered to patients every 2 weeks at six dose levels: 0.01, 0.1, 0.3, 1.5, 3 and 10 mg/kg. Study-wide findings and limitations: Which antigens the clonally expanded peripheral T cells were specific for was not determined. After ivuxolimab, CD8+ T cells had more expanded clones than CD4+ T cells on average. Clonal expansion of both CD4+ and CD8+ blood T cells was observed from baseline to week 6 at doses 0.1 to 3.0 mg/kg. In partial responders in the 0.1-3.0 mg/kg groups, normalized peripheral clonal expansion was found to be among the lowest, especially among CD8+ T cells. Low levels of normalized T-cell clonal expansion were also seen in some patients who did not respond.

The trial excluded patients who had a history of autoimmune disease or were on systemic immunosuppression. Peripheral blood for TCR sequencing was collected from all dose cohorts at baseline, on cycle 4 day 1, and on cycle 7 day 1. The samples were taken from a phase I, first-in-human, multicenter, open-label dose-escalation trial of ivuxolimab. Adults with locally advanced or metastatic melanoma, renal cell, hepatocellular, or head and neck squamous cell carcinoma were enrolled in the trial. Before TCR sequencing, CD4+ T cells and CD8+ T cells from peripheral blood were sorted into separate populations. For sequencing of the TCRbeta CDR3 region, genomic DNA was extracted from the sorted cells. The immunoSEQ Assay was used to sequence the TCRbeta CDR3 regions. TCRdb mirrors the immuneACCESS table, restricted to in-frame sequences. Some clones are absent from its copies; in checked studies, under half trace to an unresolved V gene, and the reason for the others is unknown. Within this sample are over 35,000 clones, with more than 80% of them counted one time only. Of the sample, less than 0.7% falls within the top ten clones.

Comments on this clone: It has no known antigen specificity. No base-level quality is on record; no much larger clone is a single base apart.

From the cysteine up to the phenylalanine, the CDR3 has a length of 15 residues. Only the CDR3 part of the read is kept: 45 bases, read in frame from the first base. CDR1 and CDR2 are read off the germline V gene as MGHRA and YSYEKL. The V end gives up 4 bases and the J end 1 base, leaving 2 bases in the junction not matched to a gene. This TCR was sampled from an adult with an advanced solid tumor such as melanoma, head and neck, liver or kidney cancer. The rearrangement joined TRBV4-1 to TRBJ2-5, and 11 bases in between align with TRBD2. Sequenced material: CD4+ or CD8+ T cells sorted from blood, taken in a trial of the OX40 agonist ivuxolimab. The DNA reads as follows: TGCGCCAGCAGCCGTAGCGGGGGGGTCCAAGAGACCCAGTACTTC. It encodes CASSRSGGVQETQYF.